This paragraph reports one TCR beta chain. This clone was recorded only once. Its antigen target is currently unknown. No base qualities exist here, and no much larger clone lies one base off it. V loses 1 base, J loses 5 bases, and the germline ends lie 16 bases apart. CDR1 is given as SGHVS and CDR2 as FQNEAQ, both from the germline V gene. Inclusive of the bounding cysteine and phenylalanine, the CDR3 is 16 residues long. Solely the CDR3 DNA is kept, with 48 bases framed from the first base. The sample belongs to a study of beta chain features in type 1 diabetes listed by TCRdb under 2018. Study-wide context: Mean age, gender distribution, total cell number and subset yield did not differ between patients and healthy donors. A total of 107,917,701 sorted cells were examined across all samples, and a strong correlation was observed between cell number per subset and RNA yield. In the study, TCRB repertoires of sorted circulating CD4+ T cell subsets from recently diagnosed type 1 diabetes patients were compared with those of matched healthy donors. Whereas all 30 or so donors provided naive and central memory subsets, regulatory and stem cell-like memory subsets were isolated from just 8 patients and roughly 8 healthy donors. What the work shows at the level of the full study, not this receptor alone: Only small numbers of individuals were included in the HLA sub-analyses, which left unresolved whether HLA type had any influence on TCRB rearrangement. Type 1 diabetes patients showed a moderate but significant shortening of TCRB CDR3 length in all four CD4+ subsets. PCR may preferentially amplify shorter templates, but because patient and control samples were amplified and corrected together, any resulting skew would affect both groups equally. Naive, central memory and regulatory TCRB repertoires appeared to be more similar among patients than among healthy donors. Because cDNA was sequenced instead of genomic DNA, activated cells with high expression could be over-represented, although the groups did not differ in activation or CD3 levels. At VDJ recombination sites, patients with type 1 diabetes made fewer insertions and deleted more nucleotides, a pattern implying thymic rearrangement abnormalities.

A single peripheral blood draw of about 116 mL on average was collected from each donor into heparinised tubes. A BD FACSAria II and a panel including CD45RO, CCR7, CD25, CD127, CD95 and CD27 were used to sort naive, central memory, regulatory and stem cell-like memory CD4+ T cells. All sorted populations exceeded 95% purity. PBMCs were isolated right away by Lymphoprep density gradient centrifugation and were stained directly, without culture. So that batch effects would be minimized, each experiment stained and sorted samples in pairs, pairing one healthy donor with one patient. All of the isolated RNA was reverse transcribed with the High Capacity cDNA Reverse Transcription Kit, so expressed TCRB transcripts were sequenced. Deep immunoSEQ sequencing was performed on naive, central memory and regulatory T cell samples, with an average of roughly 3.3 million total reads per sample. Sorted cells were lysed in RLT buffer and RNA was extracted with DNase-treated RNeasy Micro or Mini kits, depending on cell number. Each cell subset was processed on its own to prevent cross-contamination, while patient and healthy donor samples were processed together. The immunoSEQ multiplex PCR was used to amplify TCRB sequences from cDNA, generating 87-bp fragments that spanned the CDR3 region. Sequencing of the amplicons was performed on the Illumina HiSeq platform. The original pipeline was this. PCR bias was computationally corrected using synthetic template baselines, reads within Hamming distance 2 were collapsed, and singletons that could not be merged were discarded. Reads were aligned against IMGT so that V, D and J genes, CDR3 length and insertions or deletions at six rearrangement sites could be assigned. Clonotype counts were normalized to sorted cell number within each subset before computing true diversity and Gini coefficients with the tcR R package. The overlap coefficient, calculated on TCRB nucleotide sequences, was used to measure repertoire sharing. In its TCRdb copy, this immuneACCESS table keeps in-frame sequences only and misses some clones. Where compared with another copy, unresolved V genes explain less than half of these, and the others have no known cause. V, J and clone size were drawn from that table, and D and trimming were deduced from the DNA. The sample table contains some 150,000 clones; only one count was recorded for under 60% of them. The ten biggest clones cover around 0.45% of the sample.

The chain links TRBV7-8 with TRBJ2-3, with a weak D call of TRBD2 (6 bases match). Sequenced sample: Tregs from blood. The cell subset or site label of this sample denotes: regulatory CD4+ T cells. This sequence was found in a man aged 18 to 30 in good health. The CDR3 protein sequence reads: CASSLGERAGGDTQYF. The DNA sequence follows: TGTGCCAGCAGCTTAGGGGAGCGGGCGGGTGGAGATACGCAGTATTTT.